This T cell receptor (beta chain) was recorded in a study of blood T cells in healthy people across ages. PCR was performed a second time for roughly 7 to 11 cycles using a sample-barcoded 5' primer and a J-beta primer mix. Carrying 12 random nucleotides, a template-switch adaptor labeled each individual cDNA molecule. TCRdb re-called the 5' RACE reads through MiXCR, storing one row per CDR3 protein. The sample lists fewer than 750,000 distinct CDR3 sequences, around 48% occurring once. CDR3 length: 16 amino acids. Per the germline V gene, CDR1 is MNHEY and CDR2 is SVGAGI. V was clipped by 4 bases and J by 0 bases, with 16 bases between them. Donors gave roughly 9.1 milliliters of peripheral blood apiece. Isolated PBMCs totaled at least 7 million in each sample. Many counts were recorded for this clonotype. What it recognizes is unknown. General study findings and limits: There were more naive CD4+ cells and higher diversity in long-lived donors than in aged donors.

This TCR came from a man older than 75 in good health. The chain uses TRBV6-5 and TRBJ2-7; D is perhaps TRBD1 (5 bases). Sequenced input: blood. CDR3 DNA: TGTGCCAGCAGTTCCCCGCGGACACCGAGCTCCTACGAGCAGTACTTC. Its translation is CASSSPRTPSSYEQYF.